This T cell receptor (beta chain) was observed in a study of blood T cells in healthy people across ages. Overall study: Per two T cells, about one barcoded beta molecule was captured through template switching. Study observations and caveats: Because donor CMV status was unknown, expanded clonotype changes were possibly confounded.

Germline lookup yields CDR1 SGHNT and CDR2 YENEEA. The CDR3 totals 16 residues. V gave up 1 base and J gave up 0 bases, with 9 bases separating them. This clonotype showed up just a few times. As yet, its antigen is unknown. Then a second PCR, running about 6 to 11 cycles, was carried out with a sample-barcoded 5' primer and a J-beta primer mix. Via MiXCR, TCRdb re-called the 5' RACE reads, giving one row per CDR3 protein. Among under 1,100,000 distinct CDR3 sequences, about 23% were seen once, and the ten largest hold 0.65% to 0.75%. These sequences were also reported in another study, on T cells of mothers and their children. This second study notes: Every mother produced more than 10 million TCR beta CDR3 reads, whereas every child provided 3 million to 3.5 million. The study found slightly higher but non-significant overlap in related versus unrelated mother-child pairs.

The chain uses TRBV11-3 and TRBJ1-4; D remains ambiguous. Sequenced: blood. This TCR came from a girl under 10 years old in good health. The CDR3 DNA follows: TGTGCCAGCAGCTTAGGTCAACTTGCAACTAATGAAAAACTGTTTTTT. This encodes CASSLGQLATNEKLFF. Using reference TRBV11-3 and TRBJ1-4 for the parts outside the CDR3, the full variable domain is EAGVVQSPRYKIIEKKQPVAFWCNPISGHNTLYWYLQNLGQGPELLIRYENEEAVDDSQLPKDRFSAERLKGVDSTLKIQPAELGDSAVYLCASSLGQLATNEKLFFGSGTQLSVL.